Below are 12 T cell receptor beta chains sequenced from a single sample in a study of CD8 T cells in Susac syndrome. Random-hexamer reverse transcription was applied to about 0.45 to 1 ug RNA. TCRdb reprocessed the immunoSEQ multiplex PCR reads with MiXCR, giving one entry per CDR3 protein. The sample gives some 150,000 distinct CDR3 sequences, around 96% of which show up once; around 0.15% is in the top ten. Sample: CD4+ T cells from PBMCs. The source of these receptors is a human donor with Susac syndrome.

The rearrangement links TRBV29-1 to TRBJ1-5; 8 nucleotides align to TRBD1. The ends lost 4 bases at V and 0 bases at J; junction bases unmatched: 11. Germline CDR1 is SQVTM and CDR2 is ANQGSEA. This CDR3 spans 17 amino acids. CDR3 nucleotide sequence: TGCAGCGTTGGCAGGGGGCTTAACTACCATAGCAATCAGCCCCAGCATTTT. Its translation is CSVGRGLNYHSNQPQHF.

J is TRBJ1-1 and V is TRBV5-1, with 8 bases aligning to TRBD1. The CDR3 runs 14 residues. Germline loops: CDR1 SGHRS, CDR2 YFSETQ. Trimming cost V 2 bases and J 5 bases; bases outside gene matches: 5. The CDR3 region is CASSFGQGGTEAFF. The CDR3 DNA reads as TGCGCCAGCAGCTTCGGACAGGGTGGAACTGAAGCTTTCTTT.

The chain carries TRBV7-9 and TRBJ1-2; no clear D gene. This CDR3 spans 12 amino acids. With 5 bases removed from V and 3 bases from J, the gap between germline ends came to 7 bases. Germline V gives CDR1 SEHNR, CDR2 FQNEAQ (reference sequence). The CDR3 DNA reads TGTGCCAGCAGCCGTGATTACTATGGCTACACCTTC. Its protein product is CASSRDYYGYTF.

The chain couples TRBV7-3 to TRBJ1-1; D ambiguous. The CDR3 runs to 14 residues. The V end was cut by 0 bases, the J end by 8 bases, with 13 bases between. Germline-derived CDR1 and CDR2 are SGHTA and FQGTGA. CDR3 DNA: TGTGCCAGCAGCTTAACCTCCGGATCAAAAGAAGCTTTCTTT. Its translation: CASSLTSGSKEAFF.

The gene calls are TRBV5-1 and TRBJ1-1; TRBD1 matches 8 bases. Germline-derived CDR1 and CDR2 are SGHRS and YFSETQ. CDR3 length: 16 amino acids. Losses at the gene ends were 5 bases for V and 1 base for J; bases not matched to a gene: 10. The CDR3 protein is CASRSTGGHRNTEAFF. The CDR3, as DNA: TGCGCCAGCAGGTCTACAGGGGGTCACCGGAACACTGAAGCTTTCTTT. Based on the CDR3 plus reference TRBV5-1 and TRBJ1-1, the full variable domain is KAGVTQTPRYLIKTRGQQVTLSCSPISGHRSVSWYQQTPGQGLQFLFEYFSETQRNKGNFPGRFSGRQFSNSRSEMNVSTLELGDSALYLCASRSTGGHRNTEAFFGQGTRLTVV.

The CDR3 DNA sequence: TGTGCCAGCAGCTCGGACAGGAGAGAGACCCAGTACTTC. Translating gives CASSSDRRETQYF. This chain joins TRBV7-2 and TRBJ2-5; 7 bases map to TRBD1. The germline CDR1 and CDR2 sequences are SGHTA and FQGNSA. The CDR3 extends over 13 amino acids. Trimming removed 4 bases from V and 4 bases from J; junction bases left unmatched: 3. The full variable domain, its missing parts supplied by reference TRBV7-2 and TRBJ2-5, is GAGVSQSPSNKVTEKGKDVELRCDPISGHTALYWYRQSLGQGLEFLIYFQGNSAPDKSGLPSDRFSAERTGGSVSTLTIQRTQQEDSAVYLCASSSDRRETQYFGPGTRLLVL.

V is TRBV9 and J is TRBJ1-3, with a tentative D call TRBD1 (6 bases). CDR1 is SGDLS and CDR2 is YYNGEE in the germline V gene. The germline V and J ends were trimmed by 2 bases and 0 bases, with 15 bases remaining between them. This CDR3 is built from 17 residues. The CDR3 loop reads CASSVGTSLLSGNTIYF. The CDR3 region has the DNA TGTGCCAGCAGCGTCGGGACATCTCTTCTCTCTGGAAACACCATATATTTT. The full variable domain, with the rest looked up from reference TRBV9 and TRBJ1-3, is DSGVTQTPKHLITATGQRVTLRCSPRSGDLSVYWYQQSLDQGLQFLIQYYNGEERAKGNILERFSAQQFPDLHSELNLSSLELGDSALYFCASSVGTSLLSGNTIYFGEGSWLTVV.

The rearrangement joins TRBV5-6 to TRBJ1-6; D ambiguous. V was clipped by 1 base and J by 7 bases, with 12 bases between them. The CDR3 loop spans 15 amino acids. From germline, CDR1 is SGHDT and CDR2 YYEEEE. The DNA of the CDR3 is TGTGCCAGCAGCTTGAACCGTTCGAAGAATTCACCCCTCCACTTT. The encoded protein is CASSLNRSKNSPLHF.

The chain has TRBV29-1 and TRBJ2-3; D uncertain. The CDR3 runs to 12 residues. The V gene lost 1 base and the J gene lost 3 bases, with 5 bases spanning the gap. Germline CDR1 reads SQVTM; CDR2 reads ANQGSEA. CDR3 coding DNA: TGCAGCGTTGAAGCTGGGACAGATACGCAGTATTTT. It yields the protein CSVEAGTDTQYF.

This clonotype appeared a single time. The rearrangement links TRBV5-1 to TRBJ2-7; tentative D call: TRBD1 (6 bases). The CDR3 sequence is 15 residues long. With 4 bases removed from V and 1 base from J, the gap between germline ends came to 15 bases. Germline assignment: CDR1 SGHRS and CDR2 YFSETQ. CDR3 bases: TGCGCCAGCAGCCCCACCCACAGGGAGTCCTACGAGCAGTACTTC. Protein: CASSPTHRESYEQYF.

V is TRBV3-1 and J is TRBJ2-7, with TRBD1 matching 8 bases. V lost 4 bases to trimming and J lost 2 bases; unmatched junction nucleotides: 7. CDR3 length: 15 amino acids. Per the germline V gene, CDR1 is LGHDT and CDR2 is YNNKEL (reference sequence). Here the CDR3 reads CASSLGQGIPYEQYF. DNA of the CDR3: TGTGCCAGCAGCCTCGGACAGGGAATACCCTACGAGCAGTACTTC.

CDR3 region: CASSRRGYNSPLHF. DNA for the CDR3: TGTGCCAGCAGCCGACGGGGATACAATTCACCCCTCCACTTT. V usage is TRBV14 and J usage is TRBJ1-6, with D hard to call. V dropped 4 bases and J dropped 7 bases, with 11 bases sitting between them. This CDR3 is 14 amino acids long. Germline CDR1 is SGHDN and CDR2 is FVKESK.